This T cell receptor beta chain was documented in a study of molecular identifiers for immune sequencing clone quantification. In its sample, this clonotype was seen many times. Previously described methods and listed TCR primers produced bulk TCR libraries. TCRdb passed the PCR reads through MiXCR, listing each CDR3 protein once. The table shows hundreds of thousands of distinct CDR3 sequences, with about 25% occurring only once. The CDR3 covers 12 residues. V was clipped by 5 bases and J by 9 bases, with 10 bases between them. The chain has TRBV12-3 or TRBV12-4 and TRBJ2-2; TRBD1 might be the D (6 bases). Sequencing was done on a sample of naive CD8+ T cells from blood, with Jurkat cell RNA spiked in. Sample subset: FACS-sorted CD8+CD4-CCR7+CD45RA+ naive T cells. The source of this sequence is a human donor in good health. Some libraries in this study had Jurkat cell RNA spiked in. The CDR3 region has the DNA TGTGCCAGCAGTCCTACAGGGTGGGAGCTGTTTTTT. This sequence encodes CASSPTGWELFF.